This TCR beta chain is from a study of blood T cells in healthy people across ages. Staff drew approximately 9.7 milliliters of peripheral blood from each donor. V was trimmed by 3 bases and J by 5 bases, leaving 10 bases between them. Germline lookup yields CDR1 DFQATT and CDR2 SNEGSKA (reference sequence). This CDR3 contains 13 residues. Study-wide points: Older age coincided with a roughly linear decline in TCR beta diversity per million T cells.

This clonotype showed up just a few times. Its antigen is not known. PCR was performed a second time for about 7 to 11 cycles using a sample-barcoded 5' primer and a J-beta primer mix. Through a template-switch adaptor with 12 random nucleotides, each cDNA molecule received a tag. TCRdb reprocessed the 5' RACE reads via MiXCR and lists one record per CDR3 protein. The sample yields 1,100,000 or so distinct CDR3 sequences, around 45% seen once. This TCR was recovered from a woman in her fifties or sixties in good health. The sample taken for sequencing was blood. The genes are TRBV20-1 and TRBJ2-2; tentative D call: TRBD2 (5 bases). The CDR3 protein is CSASLTSTGELFF. The CDR3 nucleotides read TGCAGTGCTAGCCTTACTAGTACCGGGGAGCTGTTTTTT.